The clone carrying this TCR beta chain appeared a single time. Generated by immunoSEQ multiplex PCR, the TCRdb table keeps only in-frame clones and is missing some. The data hold 40,000 to 55,000 clones, with 84% observed a single time. The data originate from a study of OX40 agonist ivuxolimab in advanced cancers. This clonotype was obtained from an adult with an advanced solid tumor such as melanoma, head and neck, liver or kidney cancer. Specimen: CD4+ or CD8+ T cells sorted from blood, collected in a trial of the OX40 agonist ivuxolimab.

For the CDR3, the DNA is TGTGCCAGTAGTAATCTTACTAGCGGTCGAAATGAGCAGTTCTTC. Protein product: CASSNLTSGRNEQFF. The chain carries TRBV19 and TRBJ2-1, with 8 bases lining up with TRBD2. Germline CDR1 reads LNHDA; CDR2 reads SQIVND (reference sequence). J lost 7 bases, V lost 4 bases, and 9 bases had no gene match. This CDR3 region has 15 residues.